Presented here are 18 T cell receptor beta chains from one specimen sequenced in a study of blood T cell repertoires in COVID-19. Profiling relied on immunoSEQ multiplex PCR, and the TCRdb table lists in-frame clones only, not all of them. The sample has tens of thousands of clones, roughly 85% seen once. The sequenced sample was peripheral blood. Source of these receptors: a human donor in a cohort sampled during active COVID-19.

Regarding this clone: The germline gene is not matched at one end of the junction; a read error may be the cause. This sequence joins TRBV6-6 and TRBJ1-1, with unresolved D. The CDR3 runs to 12 residues. The V gene's germline CDR1 is MNHNY and CDR2 SVGAGI (reference sequence). The DNA for the CDR3 is TGTGCCAGCAGTTACTCGAACAGTGAAGCTTTCTTT. This gives the protein CASSYSNSEAFF.

The genes are TRBV19 and TRBJ1-6; 9 positions match TRBD1. CDR3 size: 15 residues. The germline CDR1 and CDR2 sequences are LNHDA and SQIVND (reference sequence). V trimming: 4 bases; J trimming: 7 bases; junction bases outside the gene matches: 5. DNA for the CDR3: TGTGCCAGTAGTAGAGGGACAGGGCAGAATTCACCCCTCCACTTT. The encoded protein is CASSRGTGQNSPLHF.

V usage is TRBV11-3 and J usage is TRBJ2-1; weak D call: TRBD1 (6 bases). This CDR3 comprises 15 residues. Looked up from germline, CDR1 is SGHNT and CDR2 is YENEEA. The V and J ends lost 1 base and 4 bases respectively, with 11 bases between them. Here the CDR3 DNA reads TGTGCCAGCAGCTTAGTGGTGGGGGCTTACAATGAGCAGTTCTTC. Translated: CASSLVVGAYNEQFF. The full variable domain, rest sourced from reference TRBV11-3 and TRBJ2-1, is EAGVVQSPRYKIIEKKQPVAFWCNPISGHNTLYWYLQNLGQGPELLIRYENEEAVDDSQLPKDRFSAERLKGVDSTLKIQPAELGDSAVYLCASSLVVGAYNEQFFGPGTRLTVL.

This chain uses TRBV21-1 with TRBJ1-4; TRBD1, the table's D call, lacks a check against the DNA. TRBV21-1 represents a pseudogene. This CDR3 has 11 residues. CDR3 DNA sequence: TGTGCCAACAAACCCACAGAAAAACTGTTTTTT. It specifies CANKPTEKLFF.

The chain combines TRBV7-2 with TRBJ1-5; no clear D gene. Per the germline V gene, CDR1 is SGHTA and CDR2 is FQGNSA. V lost 5 bases and J 4 bases, leaving 9 bases between the germline ends. CDR3 size: 13 residues. This chain's CDR3 is CASSPQWNQPQHF. The CDR3 region has the DNA TGTGCCAGCAGCCCACAGTGGAATCAGCCCCAGCATTTT.

The gene calls are TRBV6-2 or TRBV6-3 and TRBJ2-7; no clear D. The CDR3 is 11 amino acids. Looked up from germline, CDR1 is MNHEY and CDR2 is SVGEGT. Trimming removed 4 bases at V and 5 bases at J, with 6 bases between. CDR3 amino acids: CASSSPNEQYF. The CDR3 DNA reads as TGTGCCAGCAGTTCGCCTAACGAGCAGTACTTC.

This clone was detected only once. The chain is built from TRBV20-1 and TRBJ2-7, with D possibly TRBD1 on 6 matching bases. The CDR3 has 14 amino acids. The germline V and J ends were trimmed by 3 bases and 0 bases, with 12 bases remaining between them. CDR1 and CDR2 (germline): DFQATT, SNEGSKA (reference sequence). The CDR3 sequence: CSASSTGSSYEQYF. The CDR3 nucleotides are TGCAGTGCTAGTTCTACAGGGAGCTCCTACGAGCAGTACTTC.

The rearrangement links TRBV11-2 to TRBJ1-2, with a possible D match to TRBD1 (5 bases). Trimming removed 1 base from V and 8 bases from J, with 14 bases in between. Germline V gene sequence: CDR1 SGHAT, CDR2 FQNNGV. This CDR3 has 14 residues. The CDR3 bases are TGTGCCAGCAGCTTAGTCGAGCAGGGCCGCGGCTACACCTTC. Translating gives CASSLVEQGRGYTF.

This sequence joins TRBV6-6 and TRBJ1-1, with unresolved D. Germline V gene data show CDR1 as MNHNY and CDR2 as SVGAGI (reference sequence). The length of the CDR3 is 15 residues. V was trimmed by 1 base and J by 1 base, leaving 10 bases between them. The CDR3: CASSYLGGGNTEAFF. The CDR3, as DNA: TGTGCCAGCAGTTACTTGGGTGGAGGGAACACTGAAGCTTTCTTT.

The chain employs TRBV10-3 and TRBJ1-5; TRBD1 matches at 9 bases. CDR3 length: 16 residues. The germline gives CDR1 ENHRY, CDR2 SYGVKD. J gave up 1 base and V 0 bases, and 1 base lay outside the gene matches. The CDR3 nucleotides are TGTGCCATCAGTGAGTCGGGACAGGGCAGCAATCAGCCCCAGCATTTT. It is translated as CAISESGQGSNQPQHF.

This clone appeared once. The rearrangement joins TRBV19 to TRBJ2-1, with TRBD2 identical over 10 bases. J lost 7 bases, V lost 3 bases, and 12 bases had no gene match. The germline V gene encodes CDR1 LNHDA and CDR2 SQIVND (reference sequence). This CDR3 has 17 residues. CDR3 in amino acids: CASSMRSGGALRNEQFF. As DNA, the CDR3 is TGTGCCAGTAGTATGAGAAGCGGGGGGGCCTTAAGGAATGAGCAGTTCTTC.

This clone was found once. J is TRBJ1-2 and V is TRBV14; TRBD1 might be the D (5 bases). Germline CDR1 reads SGHDN; CDR2 reads FVKESK. This CDR3 is built from 14 residues. V lost 4 bases and J 6 bases, leaving 15 bases between the germline ends. The CDR3 DNA is TGTGCCAGCAGCCTTCGGTGGGGCGAGGATGGCTACACCTTC. It translates to CASSLRWGEDGYTF.

The V and J genes are TRBV27 and TRBJ1-5; no clear D gene. Germline CDR1 is MNHEY and CDR2 is SMNVEV (reference sequence). This CDR3 has 14 residues. Trimming cost V 5 bases and J 2 bases, with 10 bases left between them. Written as DNA, the CDR3 is TGTGCCAGCAGTCTCTCGGGTGGCAATCAGCCCCAGCATTTT. Residues: CASSLSGGNQPQHF.

V gene TRBV27 combines with J gene TRBJ2-2, with D perhaps matching TRBD2 (6 bases). Trimming removed 5 bases from V and 6 bases from J, with 10 bases in between. This CDR3 has 13 residues. In germline, CDR1 is MNHEY, CDR2 SMNVEV (reference sequence). The CDR3 DNA reads as TGTGCCAGCAGTCCCCGGGGGTCCGGGGAGCTGTTTTTT. Translated: CASSPRGSGELFF.

This chain connects TRBV11-2 to TRBJ2-5; D gene unclear. The germline V and J ends were trimmed by 5 bases and 0 bases, with 4 bases remaining between them. There are 12 residues in the CDR3. The germline gives CDR1 SGHAT, CDR2 FQNNGV. The CDR3 DNA is TGTGCCAGCAGCCGCGACCAAGAGACCCAGTACTTC. Its translation is CASSRDQETQYF.

This clone showed up just a few times. The chain joins TRBV6-5 to TRBJ1-2; 11 bases fit TRBD1. J was trimmed by 4 bases and V by 5 bases; bases with no gene match: 6. The CDR3 spans 15 residues. Germline CDR1 MNHEY, CDR2 SVGAGI. CDR3 coding DNA: TGTGCCAGCAGTCAGGGGACAGGGGGGGGCTATGGCTACACCTTC. Its protein product is CASSQGTGGGYGYTF.

The J gene is TRBJ1-6, the V gene TRBV29-1; no reliable D call. Trimming left V 6 bases short and J 8 bases short, with 14 bases between. The CDR3 is made up of 13 amino acids. From germline, CDR1 is SQVTM and CDR2 ANQGSEA. CDR3 loop: CSVGNRRDSPLHF. The DNA of the CDR3 is TGCAGCGTCGGCAATCGGAGGGATTCACCCCTCCACTTT.

In this sample, this clone turned up a few times. V usage is TRBV7-9 and J usage is TRBJ2-7; D ambiguous. The CDR3 spans 13 residues. Trimming removed 1 base at V and 3 bases at J, with 7 bases between. Germline V gives CDR1 SEHNR, CDR2 FQNEAQ (reference sequence). This CDR3 is CASSLEQFYEQYF. The DNA for the CDR3 is TGTGCCAGCAGCTTAGAACAGTTCTACGAGCAGTACTTC.